This T cell receptor beta chain was observed in a study of CD8 T cells in ankylosing spondylitis (dated by TCRdb to the late 2010s). For context, the study as a whole: The study set out to find disease-linked TCR variants by profiling T cell receptor beta repertoires in ankylosing spondylitis patients and healthy donors. Peripheral blood was sampled, and synovial fluid was also collected from ankylosing spondylitis patients. The whole study cohort included over a hundred healthy donors and about two dozen ankylosing spondylitis patients.

Study-level results and caveats: Some motif variants had previously been reported in the synovial fluid and blood of reactive arthritis patients, which suggests shared mechanisms of disease initiation. According to the report, matched synovial fluid samples from ankylosing spondylitis patients were significantly enriched for the disease-linked clones. A CD8+ phenotype was shown by the disease-linked clones, which were found at relatively low frequencies in peripheral blood. Blood from ankylosing spondylitis patients appeared to be characterized by a TCR beta motif made up of fewer than ten highly homologous amino acid variants.

V gives up 2 bases and J gives up 3 bases, and the segment between their germline ends measures 5 bases. Including cysteine and phenylalanine, the CDR3 has 12 amino acids. Only the CDR3 part of the read is kept: 36 bases, read in frame from the first base. The germline V gene specifies SGHVS as CDR1 and FNYEAQ as CDR2. Points on this clonotype: Its antigen specificity is not known. Per-base qualities were not stored, and no clone one base away is much larger.

The listed sequencing device is Illumina HiSeq 2500. Quantitative 5'-RACE with molecular barcodes was the method used to prepare the TCR beta libraries. The original pipeline was this. To identify disease-linked TCR variants, a new computational method was used, one built on a probabilistic model of VDJ rearrangement. In TCRdb, the public reads were trimmed at Q25 with fastp and aligned with MiXCR, with productive beta chains retained. Every entry covers one CDR3 protein and lists the most common genes and DNA from its rows. Clone size and V and J calls follow TCRdb, not the original study. The sample table shows about 540,000 distinct CDR3 sequences, and roughly 13% are seen once. In total, the top ten clones hold approximately 6.3% of the sample.

The receptor's source is a male donor with ankylosing spondylitis. Sequenced sample: blood, either unsorted or a sorted T cell fraction (not recorded which). The chain is assembled from TRBV7-6 and TRBJ2-7, with no reliable assignment of the D segment. The nucleotide sequence reads as follows: TGTGCCAGCAGCTTACTGAACTACGAGCAGTACTTC. The translation is CASSLLNYEQYF.